A single T cell receptor beta chain is shown here with its context. The antigen it recognizes is unknown. No quality values exist for individual bases; no much larger clone is one base distant. These data originate in a study of shared clonotypes between healthy human individuals (dated by TCRdb to the early 2020s). In terms of the full investigation: Three men and a couple of women, aged 18 to 49 years, made up the cohort. To estimate repertoire size and how much clonotype sharing occurs between individuals, the study deeply sequenced the blood TCR repertoires of roughly 5 healthy adults. Per donor, leukapheresis produced somewhere between about 0.9 and 10 billion PBMCs. For each donor, three plates each were used for CD4 naive and CD4 memory, two plates were used for CD8 naive, and one plate was used for CD8 memory. To increase sequencing depth and limit assay-specific biases, different laboratories used diverse techniques to prepare libraries and sequence TCR repertoires.

TCR CDR3 regions were amplified from genomic DNA by multiplex PCR using the deep immunoSEQ assay. Genomic DNA extracted from each cell subset was distributed evenly over all wells of several immunoSEQ 96-well plates, and each plate served as one replicate. For sorted subsets, each replicate PCR was loaded with roughly 200 ng genomic DNA, equivalent to 25,000 to 35,000 T cell genomes. Purified libraries were quantified with a Qubit 3.0 fluorometer, sized on a Bioanalyzer 2100, and re-quantified with the KAPA Library Quantification kit. Every immunoSEQ 96-well plate was sequenced on a separate single-read 150-cycle Illumina NextSeq 550 flow cell. The paper's processing steps were these. The immunoSEQ output contained only junctional sequences without quality scores, so filtering could not match that applied to full-length reads. To assign V/J genes and CDR3, sequences were annotated against IMGT germline references using PyIR, a Python wrapper for IgBLAST v1.9. Any read was removed if the V/J assignment was weak (E-value above 1e-6), the CDR3 was missing, or the read contained stop codons, out-of-frame junctions, or ambiguous translated residues. V3J clonotypes were defined as sequences sharing an identical inferred V gene, J gene, and CDR3 amino acid sequence. Percentage overlap between repertoires was computed as shared unique clonotypes divided by the size of the smaller repertoire. RTK rarefaction, the Chao1 estimator, and Recon v2.1 estimates of unobserved clonotypes were used to assess repertoire richness. Generation probabilities for all TCRbeta clonotypes obtained by the gDNA method from a handful of donors were computed using OLGA. Entries here come from immuneACCESS through TCRdb and include only in-frame sequences with V and J called. Some clones fail to appear in such tables; in the studies checked, an unresolved V gene covers under half of the shortfall, and the cause of the remainder is unknown. V, J and clone size derive from that table, while D and trimming were established from the DNA sequence. A total of fewer than 850,000 clones appear in this sample, 90% to 98% of them only once. Of the sample, less than 0.3% is held by the ten largest clones.

Results the study describes overall, beyond this receptor: When a handful of donors were compared, the shared fraction of clonotypes was 5% to 6.5% for naive CD4, 3.5% for naive CD8, roughly 2.5% for memory CD4, and 0.4% for memory CD8. Larger estimated clonotype richness was generally found for naive subsets than for memory subsets. Based on pairwise subsampling, the degree of clonotype sharing among donors was expected to be affected by sequencing depth. Incomplete sequencing was indicated by rarefaction of sorted-subset datasets, despite the large sequencing depth. Clonotypes shared by all four sorted-subset donors showed higher generation probabilities than non-shared clonotypes. The genetic and exposure-history diversity represented was limited by the small number of donors. Sampling was limited to blood, and TCR repertoires in tissue likely differ from TCR repertoires in blood.

For the CD8 naive samples, CD45RO-negative cells were positively selected for CCR7, yielding a CD45RA+CCR7+ population from which TemRA cells were excluded. The donors were healthy, HIV-negative adults who had no recently reported acute infections or vaccinations. Every donor was a Caucasian adult residing in Nashville, Tennessee, USA. Blood was obtained by leukapheresis, after which PBMCs were separated by Ficoll-Histopaque density gradient centrifugation and cryopreserved in liquid nitrogen vapor phase. Analytical flow cytometry was used to check the purity and quantity of each magnetically sorted T cell population. Genomic DNA was isolated from every sorted fraction and measured by UV absorbance on a Nanodrop 2000c. The CDR3 runs 13 residues from the cysteine to the phenylalanine. This entry keeps only the CDR3 DNA: 39 bases, framed from base 1. V is cut by 2 bases and J by 10 bases, and the space between the germline ends is 14 bases. CDR1 MNHEY and CDR2 SMNVEV are derived from the germline V gene (reference sequence).

Sequencing input: naive CD8+ T cells sorted from blood. The cell subset or site label of this sample denotes: CD45RA+CCR7+. This clonotype was sampled from a man aged 25-45 years in good health. The chain uses TRBV27 and TRBJ1-2; the D gene is not confidently resolved. The CDR3 loop reads CASSLGGKHHYTF. The sequence in DNA is TGTGCCAGCAGTTTAGGAGGGAAGCATCACTACACCTTC.